These T cell receptor beta chains were read from a single sample in a study of blood T cell repertoires in COVID-19. The protocol was immunoSEQ multiplex PCR, while the TCRdb copy is restricted to in-frame clones and leaves out a portion. The table shows some 150,000 clones, with around 84% occurring only once. The sequenced sample was peripheral blood. Every receptor here comes from a woman in her forties or fifties with acute or convalescent COVID-19. Both conserved end residues are part of each CDR3. A D gene is named only where the DNA matches it firmly. Only part of the rows carry a size: once, few, many, or a class if the clone is expanded.

D,size,J,V,CDR3,DNA
.,.,TRBJ2-6,TRBV19,CASSIQGPGANVLTF,TGTGCCAGTAGTATACAGGGGCCTGGGGCCAACGTCCTGACTTTC
.,.,TRBJ2-1,TRBV2,CASSTSGGGTDRLDKYNEQFF,TGTGCCAGCAGCACCAGTGGAGGGGGGACAGACCGACTGGATAAATACAATGAGCAGTTCTTC
.,.,TRBJ1-6,TRBV4-2,CASSQDLGAYSPLHF,TGTGCCAGCAGCCAAGACTTGGGGGCTTACTCACCCCTCCACTTT
.,.,TRBJ1-6,TRBV4-3,CASSQQNRASSYNSPLHF,TGCGCCAGCAGCCAACAAAACAGGGCTTCTTCCTATAATTCACCCCTCCACTTT
.,.,TRBJ2-7,TRBV3-1/TRBV3-2,CASSYSGFYEQYF,TGTGCCAGCAGCTACAGCGGGTTCTACGAGCAGTACTTC
TRBD1,.,TRBJ1-1,TRBV27,CASSFLGQVTEAFF,TGTGCCAGCAGTTTTCTCGGACAGGTTACTGAAGCTTTCTTT
TRBD2,.,TRBJ2-7,TRBV28,CASGAGGPSLEQYF,TGTGCCAGCGGAGCGGGAGGCCCCTCCCTCGAGCAGTACTTC
.,.,TRBJ2-2,TRBV21-1,CASSKVKGNPPGELFF,TGTGCCAGCAGCAAAGTGAAGGGGAACCCCCCCGGGGAGCTGTTTTTT
.,.,TRBJ1-4,TRBV3-1/TRBV3-2,CASSQDAGRPEGKLFF,TGTGCCAGCAGCCAAGACGCTGGGCGCCCCGAGGGAAAACTGTTTTTT
TRBD1,once,TRBJ1-2,TRBV2,CASRDRTGLYGYTF,TGTGCCAGTCGGGACAGGACGGGTTTATATGGCTACACCTTC
.,.,TRBJ1-5,TRBV6-5,CASRVGGNQPQHF,TGTGCCAGCCGGGTCGGAGGGAATCAGCCCCAGCATTTT
.,.,TRBJ2-3,TRBV5-1,CASSLAGTDTQYF,TGCGCCAGCAGCCTGGCGGGGACAGATACGCAGTATTTT
.,.,TRBJ1-1,TRBV7-8,CASSLLVATNTEAFF,TGTGCCAGCAGCTTACTAGTGGCAACGAACACTGAAGCTTTCTTT
TRBD1,.,TRBJ1-5,TRBV6-5,CASSRTGGNQPQHF,TGTGCCAGCTCACGAACAGGGGGCAATCAGCCCCAGCATTTT
.,.,TRBJ2-3,TRBV9,CASSVGSSGSLGDTQYF,TGTGCCAGCAGCGTTGGGTCGTCGGGATCCCTTGGAGATACGCAGTATTTT
TRBD2,.,TRBJ2-7,TRBV4-2,CASSQDSLAGDEQYF,TGTGCCAGCAGCCAAGATAGTCTAGCGGGGGACGAGCAGTACTTC
TRBD1,.,TRBJ1-1,TRBV6-5,CASSYSTGVTEAFF,TGTGCCAGCAGTTACTCGACAGGGGTAACTGAAGCTTTCTTT
.,once,TRBJ2-7,TRBV6-2/TRBV6-3,CASSYNSAVSSYEQYF,TGTGCCAGCAGTTACAATTCGGCGGTGAGCTCCTACGAGCAGTACTTC
.,.,TRBJ2-3,TRBV2,CASTSGTASTDTQYF,TGTGCCAGCACTTCGGGAACGGCTAGCACAGATACGCAGTATTTT
TRBD2,few,TRBJ2-3,TRBV5-1,CASRRTGLADTDTQYF,TGCGCCAGCAGACGGACGGGACTAGCGGACACAGATACGCAGTATTTT
TRBD2,.,TRBJ2-2,TRBV4-2,CASSQVVRRGGAGELFF,TGTGCCAGCAGCCAAGTTGTTCGGCGGGGGGGCGCCGGGGAGCTGTTTTTT
TRBD1,.,TRBJ1-5,TRBV15,CATSRVGQGGNQPQHF,TGTGCCACCAGCAGAGTGGGACAGGGGGGCAATCAGCCCCAGCATTTT
TRBD1,.,TRBJ1-5,TRBV19,CASSSEGGRSNQPQHF,TGTGCCAGTAGTAGCGAAGGGGGCAGGAGCAATCAGCCCCAGCATTTT
.,.,TRBJ1-2,TRBV5-1,CASSLDLGEHGYTF,TGCGCCAGCAGCTTGGATTTGGGAGAGCATGGCTACACCTTC
.,.,TRBJ1-3,TRBV4-3,CASSRGFASSGNTIYF,TGCGCCAGCAGCCGCGGTTTCGCGAGCTCTGGAAACACCATATATTTT
TRBD1,.,TRBJ2-7,TRBV19,CASSIRQGEYPYEQYF,TGTGCCAGTAGTATACGACAGGGGGAATACCCCTACGAGCAGTACTTC
.,.,TRBJ1-2,TRBV4-2,CASSQGSLRRSGGYTF,TGTGCCAGCAGCCAAGGGAGTTTACGGCGGTCGGGAGGCTACACCTTC